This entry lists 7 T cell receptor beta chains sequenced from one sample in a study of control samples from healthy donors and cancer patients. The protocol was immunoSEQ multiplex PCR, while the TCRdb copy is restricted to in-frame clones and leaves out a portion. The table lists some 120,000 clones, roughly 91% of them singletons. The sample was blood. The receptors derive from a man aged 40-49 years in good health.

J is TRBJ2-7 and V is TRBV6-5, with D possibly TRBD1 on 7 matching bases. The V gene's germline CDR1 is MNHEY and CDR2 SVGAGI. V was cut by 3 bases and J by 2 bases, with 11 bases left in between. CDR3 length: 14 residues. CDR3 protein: CASSYTGEAYEQYF. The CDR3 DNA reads TGTGCCAGCAGTTATACAGGGGAGGCCTACGAGCAGTACTTC.

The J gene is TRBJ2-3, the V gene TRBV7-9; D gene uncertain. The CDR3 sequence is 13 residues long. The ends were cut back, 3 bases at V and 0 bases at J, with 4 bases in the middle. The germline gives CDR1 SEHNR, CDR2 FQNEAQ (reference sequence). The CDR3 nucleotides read TGTGCCAGCAGCTTGGTTAGCACAGATACGCAGTATTTT. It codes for CASSLVSTDTQYF.

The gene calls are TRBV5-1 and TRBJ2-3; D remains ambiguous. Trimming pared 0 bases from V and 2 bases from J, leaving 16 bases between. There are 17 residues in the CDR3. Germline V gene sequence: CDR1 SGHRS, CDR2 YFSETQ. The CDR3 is CASSLALDPGLTDTQYF. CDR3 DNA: TGCGCCAGCAGCTTGGCCCTAGATCCGGGCCTCACAGATACGCAGTATTTT. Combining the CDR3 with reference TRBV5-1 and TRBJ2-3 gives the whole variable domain KAGVTQTPRYLIKTRGQQVTLSCSPISGHRSVSWYQQTPGQGLQFLFEYFSETQRNKGNFPGRFSGRQFSNSRSEMNVSTLELGDSALYLCASSLALDPGLTDTQYFGPGTRLTVL.

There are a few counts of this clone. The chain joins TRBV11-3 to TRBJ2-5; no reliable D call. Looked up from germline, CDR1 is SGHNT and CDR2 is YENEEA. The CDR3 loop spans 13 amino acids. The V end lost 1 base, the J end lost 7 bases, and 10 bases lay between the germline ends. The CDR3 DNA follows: TGTGCCAGCAGCTTAGTCGGTATGCGGACCCAGTACTTC. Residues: CASSLVGMRTQYF.

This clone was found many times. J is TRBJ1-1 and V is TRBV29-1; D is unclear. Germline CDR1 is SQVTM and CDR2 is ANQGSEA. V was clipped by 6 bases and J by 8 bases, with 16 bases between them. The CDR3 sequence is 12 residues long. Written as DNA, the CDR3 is TGCAGCGTCCGGACGGTTGAGAGGGAAGCTTTCTTT. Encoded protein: CSVRTVEREAFF.

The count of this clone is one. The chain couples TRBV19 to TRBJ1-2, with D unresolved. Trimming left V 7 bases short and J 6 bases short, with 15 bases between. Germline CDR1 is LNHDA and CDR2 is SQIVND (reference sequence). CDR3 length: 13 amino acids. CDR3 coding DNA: TGTGCCAGTACCGCGGACGGGCTTGATGGCTACACCTTC. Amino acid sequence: CASTADGLDGYTF.

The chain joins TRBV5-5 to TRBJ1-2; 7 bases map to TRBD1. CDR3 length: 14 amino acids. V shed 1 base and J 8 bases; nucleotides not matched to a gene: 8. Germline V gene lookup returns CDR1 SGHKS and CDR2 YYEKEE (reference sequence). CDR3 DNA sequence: TGTGCCAGCAGCTTGAGAGGGGGCTCGATCGGCTACACCTTC. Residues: CASSLRGGSIGYTF.